One and the same sample provided the 13 T cell receptor beta chains below, sequenced in a study of identical twins. Each CDR3 protein gets one entry after TCRdb re-called the 5' RACE reads with MiXCR. The sample carries roughly 770,000 distinct CDR3 sequences, roughly 18% recorded once. The data were also submitted as part of a second study, on T cells expressing NK-cell markers.

What was sequenced was PBMCs. These receptors originate from a woman in her late teens or twenties in good health.

This clonotype came up many times. The chain employs TRBV5-1 and TRBJ1-6, with D unresolved. Deletions cut 0 bases from V and 4 bases from J, with 5 bases between. Germline-derived CDR1 and CDR2 are SGHRS and YFSETQ. The CDR3 has 14 amino acids. The CDR3 is CASSLDGYNSPLHF. The CDR3 DNA reads as TGCGCCAGCAGCTTGGATGGGTATAATTCACCCCTCCACTTT.

The V call is TRBV30, the J call TRBJ1-5; D gene unclear. CDR1 and CDR2 (germline): GTSNPN, SVGIG (reference sequence). V dropped 1 base and J dropped 5 bases, with 9 bases sitting between them. The CDR3 length is 13 residues. The DNA of the CDR3 is TGTGCCTGGAGTGAAATGAGGCATCAGCCCCAGCATTTT. This codes for CAWSEMRHQPQHF.

The chain links TRBV7-8 to TRBJ2-4; TRBD2 is a possible D gene (6 bases). V lost 5 bases, J lost 0 bases, and 14 bases lay in between. The CDR3 length is 16 residues. CDR1 SGHVS and CDR2 FQNEAQ come from the germline V gene. Written as DNA, the CDR3 is TGTGCCAGCAGCCCCAGACGCGGGGAAGCCAAAAACATTCAGTACTTC. Its translation is CASSPRRGEAKNIQYF.

This clonotype has just a few counts. The V gene is TRBV29-1, the J gene TRBJ2-3; TRBD1 agrees at 8 bases. Germline V gives CDR1 SQVTM, CDR2 ANQGSEA. The J segment lost 4 bases and the V segment lost 3 bases, leaving 9 bases of the junction unmatched. There are 15 residues in the CDR3. CDR3 region: CSVDPGSGGPDTQYF. Here the CDR3 DNA reads TGCAGCGTTGACCCTGGCTCAGGGGGCCCAGATACGCAGTATTTT.

There are many counts of this clonotype. V gene TRBV6-2 or TRBV6-3 combines with J gene TRBJ2-7; maybe TRBD2 (6 bases). V was shortened by 2 bases and J by 7 bases, with 18 bases between the two germline ends. In germline, CDR1 is MNHEY, CDR2 SVGEGT. The CDR3 consists of 15 residues. CDR3 nucleotide sequence: TGTGCCAGCAGTTACGTTCGGGACTCCCTACGAGAGCAGTACTTC. It codes for CASSYVRDSLREQYF.

This clonotype was seen a few times. DNA for the CDR3: TGCGCCAGCAGCTTGACCGGGGCCGAGGCCGAGCAGTACTTC. Amino acids: CASSLTGAEAEQYF. The chain has TRBV5-1 and TRBJ2-7; D possibly matches TRBD1 or TRBD2 (5 bases each). V was shortened by 1 base and J by 6 bases, with 14 bases between the two germline ends. Germline V CDR1 and CDR2: SGHRS, YFSETQ. The CDR3 is 14 amino acids.

This clonotype has only a few counts. This chain joins TRBV5-1 and TRBJ2-2; D gene uncertain. The V and J ends lost 2 bases and 5 bases respectively, with 16 bases between them. The CDR3 length is 16 residues. The germline gives CDR1 SGHRS, CDR2 YFSETQ. The CDR3 nucleotides read TGCGCCAGCAGCTTCGTCCAAAGCTTACGGACCGGGGAGCTGTTTTTT. As protein: CASSFVQSLRTGELFF.

The genes are TRBV12-3 or TRBV12-4 and TRBJ2-5, with D uncertain. CDR3 length: 14 residues. With 5 bases removed from V and 0 bases from J, the gap between germline ends came to 10 bases. The CDR3 DNA is TGTGCCAGCAGTCCGAGCCGGTACCAAGAGACCCAGTACTTC. Protein product: CASSPSRYQETQYF.

V is TRBV12-3 or TRBV12-4 and J is TRBJ2-7; weak D call: TRBD1 (5 bases). Between the trimmed V and J ends, which lost 4 bases and 6 bases, there was a span of 13 bases. This CDR3 has 13 residues. CDR3 protein: CASSSGHRAEQYF. CDR3 bases: TGTGCCAGCAGTTCCGGACACCGCGCCGAGCAGTACTTC.

The sample holds a few counts of this clonotype. The chain has TRBV7-9 and TRBJ2-1, with 14 nucleotides matching TRBD2. Germline trimming cut 4 bases from V and 9 bases from J; bases unmatched to any gene: 11. Germline V gives CDR1 SEHNR, CDR2 FQNEAQ (reference sequence). The CDR3 length is 17 residues. The CDR3 reads CASSSAGTSGSLGEQFF. CDR3 coding DNA: TGTGCCAGCAGCTCGGCTGGGACTAGCGGGAGTTTGGGTGAGCAGTTCTTC.

The table lists this clonotype with a few counts. The genes are TRBV10-3 and TRBJ2-1; a possible D gene is TRBD1 (6 bases). CDR1 ENHRY and CDR2 SYGVKD come from the germline V gene. V was shortened by 6 bases and J by 4 bases, with 16 bases between the two germline ends. This CDR3 comprises 15 residues. Here the CDR3 reads CAISLEGEGYNEQFF. CDR3 in DNA: TGTGCCATCAGCCTCGAGGGGGAAGGTTACAATGAGCAGTTCTTC.

The chain employs TRBV7-8 and TRBJ2-3, with D uncertain. This CDR3 has 13 amino acids. Germline CDR1 SGHVS, CDR2 FQNEAQ. V lost 4 bases and J 4 bases, leaving 9 bases between the germline ends. The CDR3 DNA reads TGTGCCAGCAGCTCGGCCGGGCCAGATACGCAGTATTTT. It specifies CASSSAGPDTQYF. Looking up the rest from reference TRBV7-8 and TRBJ2-3 gives the full variable domain: GAGVSQSPRYKVAKRGQDVALRCDPISGHVSLFWYQQALGQGPEFLTYFQNEAQLDKSGLPSDRFFAERPEGSVSTLKIQRTQQEDSAVYLCASSSAGPDTQYFGPGTRLTVL.

The chain links TRBV12-3 or TRBV12-4 to TRBJ2-3; 9 positions agree with TRBD2. The junction had 10 bases not matched to a gene; V was cut back by 6 bases and J by 0 bases. The CDR3 has 17 amino acids. As DNA, the CDR3 is TGTGCCAGCAGCCGCGGAAGCGGGAGGTCAAGCACAGATACGCAGTATTTT. Its translation: CASSRGSGRSSTDTQYF.